The 5 T cell receptor beta chains below all came from one sample that was sequenced in a study of cytomegalovirus exposure and HLA in healthy donors. PCR employed 60 Vbeta and 13 Jbeta primers. Profiled with immunoSEQ multiplex PCR; TCRdb holds only in-frame clones, not every one. The sample consists of around 150,000 clones, 65% to 85% of them appearing once. Sequenced material: PBMCs. These receptors all stem from a woman between 18 and 29 years old in good health and CMV-seronegative.

This clone showed up just a few times. The rearrangement joins TRBV28 to TRBJ1-6, with a possible D match to TRBD1 (5 bases). The germline V gene has CDR1 MDHEN and CDR2 SYDVKM. V lost 7 bases to trimming and J lost 6 bases, with 16 bases between them. This CDR3 contains 15 residues. CDR3 in amino acids: CASTPWGRGNSPLHF. DNA of the CDR3: TGTGCCAGCACCCCCTGGGGCAGAGGTAATTCACCCCTCCACTTT.

The chain carries TRBV29-1 and TRBJ1-2; 8 bases match TRBD1. The CDR3 is made up of 16 amino acids. With 2 bases clipped from V and 7 bases from J, the junction kept 15 bases outside the gene matches. Germline lookup yields CDR1 SQVTM and CDR2 ANQGSEA. The CDR3 DNA reads as TGCAGCGTTGAATGGCTCCTCGCAGGGGGCCTTCGTGGCTACACCTTC. Translated: CSVEWLLAGGLRGYTF.

The chain recombines TRBV6-6 with TRBJ2-1; a weak D match, TRBD1 (5 bases). CDR1 and CDR2 (germline): MNHNY, SVGAGI (reference sequence). V was shortened by 6 bases and J by 7 bases, with 19 bases between the two germline ends. This CDR3 has 15 residues. The CDR3 coding sequence is TGTGCCAGCAGCCTACGGGTACCCCACAGGAATGAGCAGTTCTTC. Amino acids: CASSLRVPHRNEQFF.

This chain connects TRBV5-1 to TRBJ2-7, with TRBD1 identical over 10 bases. The CDR3 runs 16 residues. Germline values: CDR1 SGHRS, CDR2 YFSETQ. The junction had 11 bases not matched to a gene; V was cut back by 2 bases and J by 6 bases. The DNA for the CDR3 is TGCGCCAGCAGCTTTAACGCGGGGGGACAGGGGAGCGAGCAGTACTTC. This translates into CASSFNAGGQGSEQYF.

The CDR3 sequence is CASSRTSTDTQYF. The CDR3 nucleotides read TGTGCCAGCTCCCGTACTAGCACAGATACGCAGTATTTT. The V gene is TRBV18, the J gene TRBJ2-3; D remains unclear. The ends were cut back, 6 bases at V and 0 bases at J, with 7 bases in the middle. The germline gives CDR1 KGHSH, CDR2 LQKENI. The CDR3 covers 13 residues.